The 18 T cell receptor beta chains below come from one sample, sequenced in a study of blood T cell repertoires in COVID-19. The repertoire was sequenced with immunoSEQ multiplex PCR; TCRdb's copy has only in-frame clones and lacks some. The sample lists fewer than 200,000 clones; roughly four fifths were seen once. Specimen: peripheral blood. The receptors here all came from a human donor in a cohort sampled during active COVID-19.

The CDR3 sequence: CSAATGYGYTF. CDR3 nucleotides: TGCAGTGCCGCGACAGGGTATGGCTACACCTTC. The chain combines TRBV20-1 with TRBJ1-2; 7 nucleotides line up with TRBD1. The V gene's germline CDR1 is DFQATT and CDR2 SNEGSKA (reference sequence). The CDR3 is 11 residues long. V shed 6 bases and J 5 bases; nucleotides not matched to a gene: 3.

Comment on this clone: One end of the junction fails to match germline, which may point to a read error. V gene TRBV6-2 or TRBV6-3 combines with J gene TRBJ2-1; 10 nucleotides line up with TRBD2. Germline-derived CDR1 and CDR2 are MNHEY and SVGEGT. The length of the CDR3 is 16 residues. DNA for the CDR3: TGTGCCAGCAGTCAAATTCCAGGACTAGCGGACCCCACGGACCTCTTC. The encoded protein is CASSQIPGLADPTDLF.

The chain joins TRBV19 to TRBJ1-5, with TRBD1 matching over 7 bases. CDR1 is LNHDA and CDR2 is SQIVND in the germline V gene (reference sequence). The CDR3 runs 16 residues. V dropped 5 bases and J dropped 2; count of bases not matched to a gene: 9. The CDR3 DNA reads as TGTGCCAGTAGTTCCCGAGACAGGGTGGGCAATCAGCCCCAGCATTTT. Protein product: CASSSRDRVGNQPQHF.

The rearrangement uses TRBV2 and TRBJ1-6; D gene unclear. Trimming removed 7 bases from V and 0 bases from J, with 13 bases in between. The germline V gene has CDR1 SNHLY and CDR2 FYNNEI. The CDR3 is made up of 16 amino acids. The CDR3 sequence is CASITDWSSYNSPLHF. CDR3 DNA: TGTGCCAGCATTACCGACTGGAGCTCCTATAATTCACCCCTCCACTTT. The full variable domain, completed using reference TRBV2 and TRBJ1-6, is EPEVTQTPSHQVTQMGQEVILRCVPISNHLYFYWYRQILGQKVEFLVSFYNNEISEKSEIFDDQFSVERPDGSNFTLKIRSTKLEDSAMYFCASITDWSSYNSPLHFGNGTRLTVT.

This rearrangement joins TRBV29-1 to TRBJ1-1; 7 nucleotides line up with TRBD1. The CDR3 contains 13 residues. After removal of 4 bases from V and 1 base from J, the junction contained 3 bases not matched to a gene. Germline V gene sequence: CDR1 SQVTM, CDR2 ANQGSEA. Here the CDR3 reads CSVGGGENTEAFF. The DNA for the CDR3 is TGCAGCGTTGGAGGGGGCGAGAACACTGAAGCTTTCTTT.

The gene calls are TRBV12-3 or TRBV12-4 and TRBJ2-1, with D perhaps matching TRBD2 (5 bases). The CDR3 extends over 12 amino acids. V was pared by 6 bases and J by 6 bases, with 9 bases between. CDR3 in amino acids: CASSQTSNEQFF. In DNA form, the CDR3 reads TGTGCCAGCAGCCAAACTAGCAATGAGCAGTTCTTC.

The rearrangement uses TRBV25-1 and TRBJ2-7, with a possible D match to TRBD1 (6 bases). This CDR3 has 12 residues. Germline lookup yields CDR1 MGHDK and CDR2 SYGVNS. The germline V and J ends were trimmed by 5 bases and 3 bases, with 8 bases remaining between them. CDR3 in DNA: TGTGCCAGCAGTACGACAGGCTACGAGCAGTACTTC. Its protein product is CASSTTGYEQYF.

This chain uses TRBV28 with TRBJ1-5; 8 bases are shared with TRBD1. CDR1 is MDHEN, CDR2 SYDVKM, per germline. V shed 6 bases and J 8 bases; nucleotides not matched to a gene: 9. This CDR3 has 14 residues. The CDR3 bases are TGTGCCAGCAGGATTAACAGGGGGGAGGAGCCCCAGCATTTT. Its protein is CASRINRGEEPQHF.

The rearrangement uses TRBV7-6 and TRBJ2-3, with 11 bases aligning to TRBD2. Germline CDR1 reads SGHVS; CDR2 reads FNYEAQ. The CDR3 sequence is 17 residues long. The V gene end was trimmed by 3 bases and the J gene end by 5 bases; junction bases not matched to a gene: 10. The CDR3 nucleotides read TGTGCCAGCAGCTTGGGCCTAGCGGGGGGCCTCCAAGATACGCAGTATTTT. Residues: CASSLGLAGGLQDTQYF.

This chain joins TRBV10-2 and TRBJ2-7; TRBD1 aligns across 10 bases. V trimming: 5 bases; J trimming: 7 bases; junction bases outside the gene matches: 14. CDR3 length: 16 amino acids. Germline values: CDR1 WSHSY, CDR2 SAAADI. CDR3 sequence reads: CASSQLRTGGRGEQYF. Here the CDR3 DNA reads TGCGCCAGCAGTCAACTCCGGACAGGGGGTCGCGGGGAGCAGTACTTC.

CDR3 loop: CASSTTLGQGGNEQYF. The CDR3 bases are TGTGCCAGCAGCACTACCCTTGGACAGGGGGGGAACGAGCAGTACTTC. The gene calls are TRBV5-5 and TRBJ2-7; 10 bases line up with TRBD1. The CDR3 totals 16 residues. CDR1 is SGHKS, CDR2 YYEKEE, per germline (reference sequence). V was clipped by 4 bases and J by 5 bases; unmatched bases: 12.

As DNA, the CDR3 is TGTGCCAGCAGCCAAGTCGGACCAGGGTACGGTTACGAGCAGTACTTC. The encoded protein is CASSQVGPGYGYEQYF. The chain links TRBV3-1 (or the pseudogene TRBV3-2) to TRBJ2-7; possible D gene TRBD1, 5 bases. There are 16 residues in the CDR3. Looked up from germline, CDR1 is LGHDT and CDR2 is YNNKEL (reference sequence). V lost 1 base and J lost 4, with 17 bases in between.

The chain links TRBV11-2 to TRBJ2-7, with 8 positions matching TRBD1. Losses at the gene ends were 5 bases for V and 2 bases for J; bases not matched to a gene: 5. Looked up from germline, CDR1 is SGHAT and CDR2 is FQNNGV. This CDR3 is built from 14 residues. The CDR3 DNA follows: TGTGCCAGCAGCCCAGGGACAGGTCCCTACGAGCAGTACTTC. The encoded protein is CASSPGTGPYEQYF.

The CDR3 is CASSIGASGSSYEQYF. CDR3 nucleotides: TGTGCCAGTAGTATAGGGGCTAGCGGGAGCTCCTACGAGCAGTACTTC. This rearrangement joins TRBV19 to TRBJ2-7; TRBD2 matches 10 bases. Per the germline V gene, CDR1 is LNHDA and CDR2 is SQIVND (reference sequence). With 1 base clipped from V and 0 bases from J, the junction kept 3 bases outside the gene matches. CDR3 length equals 16 residues.

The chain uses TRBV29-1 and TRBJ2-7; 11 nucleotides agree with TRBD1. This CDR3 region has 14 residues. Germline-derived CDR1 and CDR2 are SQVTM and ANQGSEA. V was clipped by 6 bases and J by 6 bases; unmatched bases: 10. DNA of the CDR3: TGCAGCGTCACCCTACGGACAGGGGGCGGCGAGCAGTACTTC. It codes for CSVTLRTGGGEQYF.

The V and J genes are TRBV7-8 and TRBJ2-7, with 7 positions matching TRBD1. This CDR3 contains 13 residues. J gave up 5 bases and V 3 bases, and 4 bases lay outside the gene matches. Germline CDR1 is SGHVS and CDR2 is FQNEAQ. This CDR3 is CASSFFRGNEQYF. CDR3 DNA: TGTGCCAGCAGCTTCTTCAGGGGGAACGAGCAGTACTTC.

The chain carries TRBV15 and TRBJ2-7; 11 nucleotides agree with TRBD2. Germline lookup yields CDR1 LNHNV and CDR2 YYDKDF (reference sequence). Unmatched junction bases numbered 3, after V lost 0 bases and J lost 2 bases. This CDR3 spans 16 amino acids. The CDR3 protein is CATSRDIAGGTYEQYF. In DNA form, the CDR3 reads TGTGCCACCAGCAGAGATATAGCGGGGGGGACCTACGAGCAGTACTTC.

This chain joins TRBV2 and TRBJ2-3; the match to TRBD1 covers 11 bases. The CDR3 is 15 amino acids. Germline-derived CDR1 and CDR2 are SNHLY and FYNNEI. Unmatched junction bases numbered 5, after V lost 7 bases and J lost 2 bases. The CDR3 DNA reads TGTGCCAGCACCCCCGGACAGGGGGCCACAGATACGCAGTATTTT. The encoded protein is CASTPGQGATDTQYF.